This T cell receptor beta chain was identified in a study of chemoradiotherapy in HPV16-positive cancers. Notes on the study in general: Candidate HPV-specific clones and E7-related TCR motifs grew in tumor during treatment. HPV-specific T cells were functionally defined from only a couple of HPV16-positive patients.

This clone was seen a single time. Antigen specificity is unknown. Libraries were prepared by immunoSEQ multiplex PCR; TCRdb keeps only in-frame clonotypes and omits some of them. This sample has approximately 58,000 clones, with around 90% found just once. The germline gives CDR1 LNHDA, CDR2 SQIVND (reference sequence). The CDR3 consists of 17 residues. Trimming removed 5 bases at V and 4 bases at J, with 24 bases between. The chain recombines TRBV19 with TRBJ2-7; tentatively, D is TRBD2 (7 bases). The input for sequencing was blood, taken from a patient who underwent chemoradiotherapy. The receptor was isolated from a human donor with HPV-associated anogenital cancer. CDR3 loop: CASSPPRGAHREYEQYF. CDR3 nucleotide sequence: TGTGCCAGTAGTCCCCCTCGGGGGGCGCATAGGGAATACGAGCAGTACTTC.